This TCR beta chain was identified in a study of shared clonotypes between healthy human individuals. Whole-study findings and limits: Sorted-subset sequencing was shown by rarefaction to be incomplete despite large depth.

Produced via immunoSEQ multiplex PCR; TCRdb's table is partial and in-frame only. Of around 650,000 clones in the sample, approximately 96% were seen once. About this clone itself: Its antigen remains unidentified.

Terminally differentiated effector memory CD45RA+ cells were excluded by CCR7 positive selection of CD45RO-negative cells. Germline CDR1 is SGHNT and CDR2 is YYREEE (reference sequence). The CDR3 length is 14 residues. The ends were cut back, 2 bases at V and 2 bases at J, with 10 bases in the middle. The chain joins TRBV5-4 to TRBJ1-1; D possibly corresponds to TRBD1 (6 bases). The receptor was derived from a woman between 25 and 40 years old in good health. Source material: naive CD8+ T cells sorted from blood. CDR3 nucleotide sequence: TGTGCCAGCAGCTTAGACAGGAGCAACACTGAAGCTTTCTTT. Its translation: CASSLDRSNTEAFF.